A selection of T cell receptor beta chains follows, all from one sample in a study of cytomegalovirus exposure and HLA in healthy donors. Measured with immunoSEQ multiplex PCR; TCRdb has only the in-frame clones, and not every one. This sample has a few hundred thousand clones, with 65% to 90% found just once. The sequencing sample was made of PBMCs. The receptors originated from a girl aged 5 to 17 in good health and CMV-seronegative. Both conserved end residues are trimmed from each CDR3. The D gene is left open where the match is weak.

.,TRBJ2-1,TRBV30,AWTKGGLLYNEQF
TRBD1,TRBJ1-2,TRBV5-4,ASSFPDRDSMGYT
TRBD1,TRBJ2-3,TRBV27,ASSAAGTGDTDTQY
.,TRBJ1-2,TRBV6-1,ASSDRGGDYGYT
TRBD1,TRBJ1-5,TRBV30,AWSKDRGDNQPQH
.,TRBJ2-5,TRBV27,ASRNSPLETQY
.,TRBJ2-2,TRBV18,ASSLWTLNTGELF
.,TRBJ1-2,TRBV19,ASSIAGGYGYT
TRBD1,TRBJ2-1,TRBV5-1,ASSAWGQFYEQF
TRBD1,TRBJ2-7,TRBV28,ASSFGQGASYEQY
TRBD2,TRBJ2-5,TRBV6-5,ASSYSISGAPRTQY
TRBD1,TRBJ1-3,TRBV29-1,SVELYRGFSGNTIY
.,TRBJ1-2,TRBV7-9,ASSSTGGANYGYT
.,TRBJ1-2,TRBV28,ASSHFLGARGYT
TRBD2,TRBJ2-2,TRBV7-9,ASSLFLSGYANTGELF
.,TRBJ1-2,TRBV30,AWISPGRANYGYT
.,TRBJ1-4,TRBV28,ASRILVKEEKLF